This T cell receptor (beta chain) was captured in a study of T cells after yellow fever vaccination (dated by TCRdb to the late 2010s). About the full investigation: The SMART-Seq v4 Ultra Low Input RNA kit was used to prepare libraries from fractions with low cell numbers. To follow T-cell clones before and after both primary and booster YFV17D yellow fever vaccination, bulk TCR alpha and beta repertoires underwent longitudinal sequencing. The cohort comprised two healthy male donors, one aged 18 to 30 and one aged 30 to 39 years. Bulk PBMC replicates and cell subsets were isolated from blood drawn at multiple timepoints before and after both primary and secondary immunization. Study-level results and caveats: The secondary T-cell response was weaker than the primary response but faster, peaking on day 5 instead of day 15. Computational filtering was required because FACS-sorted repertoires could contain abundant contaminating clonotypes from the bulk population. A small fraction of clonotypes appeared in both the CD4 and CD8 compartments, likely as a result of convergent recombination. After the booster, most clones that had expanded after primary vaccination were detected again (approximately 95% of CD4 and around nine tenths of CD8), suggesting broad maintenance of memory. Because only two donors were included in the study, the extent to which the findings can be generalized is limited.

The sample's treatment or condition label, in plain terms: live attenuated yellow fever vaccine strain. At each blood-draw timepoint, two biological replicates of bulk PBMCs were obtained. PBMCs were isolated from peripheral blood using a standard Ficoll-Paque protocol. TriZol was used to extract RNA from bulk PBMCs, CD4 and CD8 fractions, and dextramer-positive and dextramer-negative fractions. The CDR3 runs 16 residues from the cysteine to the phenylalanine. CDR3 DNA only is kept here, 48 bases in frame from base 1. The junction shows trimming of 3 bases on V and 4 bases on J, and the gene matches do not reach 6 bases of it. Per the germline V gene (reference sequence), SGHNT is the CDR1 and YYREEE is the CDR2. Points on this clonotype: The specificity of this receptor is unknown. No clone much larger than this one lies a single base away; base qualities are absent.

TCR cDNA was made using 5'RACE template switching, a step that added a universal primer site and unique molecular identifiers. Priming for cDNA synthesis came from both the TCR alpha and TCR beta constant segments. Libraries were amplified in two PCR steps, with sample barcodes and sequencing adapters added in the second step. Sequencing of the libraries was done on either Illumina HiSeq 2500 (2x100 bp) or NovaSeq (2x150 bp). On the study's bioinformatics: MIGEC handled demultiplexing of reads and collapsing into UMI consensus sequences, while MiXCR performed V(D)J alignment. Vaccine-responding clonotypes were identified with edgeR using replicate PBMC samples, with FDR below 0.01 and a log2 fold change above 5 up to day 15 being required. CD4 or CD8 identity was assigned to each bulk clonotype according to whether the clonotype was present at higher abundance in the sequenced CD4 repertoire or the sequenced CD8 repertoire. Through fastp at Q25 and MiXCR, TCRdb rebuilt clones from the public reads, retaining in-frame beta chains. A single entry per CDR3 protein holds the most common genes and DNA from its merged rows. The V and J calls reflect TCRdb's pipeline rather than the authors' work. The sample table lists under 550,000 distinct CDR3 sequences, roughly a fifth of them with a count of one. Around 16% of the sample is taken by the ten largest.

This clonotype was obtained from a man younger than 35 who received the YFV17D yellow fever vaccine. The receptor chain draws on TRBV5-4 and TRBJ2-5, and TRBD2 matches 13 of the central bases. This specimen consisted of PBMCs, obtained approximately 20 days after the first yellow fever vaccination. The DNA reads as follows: TGTGCCAGCAGCTCCGGGACTAGCGGGGTAACAGAGACCCAGTACTTC. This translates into CASSSGTSGVTETQYF.